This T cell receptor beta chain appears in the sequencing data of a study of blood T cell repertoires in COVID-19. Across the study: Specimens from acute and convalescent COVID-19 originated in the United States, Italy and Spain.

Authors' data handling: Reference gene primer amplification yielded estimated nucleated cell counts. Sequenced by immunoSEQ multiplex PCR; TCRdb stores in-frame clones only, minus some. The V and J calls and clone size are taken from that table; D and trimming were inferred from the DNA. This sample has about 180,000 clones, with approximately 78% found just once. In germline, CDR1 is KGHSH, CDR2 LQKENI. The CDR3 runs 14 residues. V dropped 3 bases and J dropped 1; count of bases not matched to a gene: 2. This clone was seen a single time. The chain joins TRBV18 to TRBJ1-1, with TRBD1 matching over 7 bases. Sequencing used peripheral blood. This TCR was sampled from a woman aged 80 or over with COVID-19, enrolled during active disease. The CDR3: CASSPGTANTEAFF. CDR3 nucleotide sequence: TGTGCCAGCTCACCCGGGACAGCGAACACTGAAGCTTTCTTT.